The text below deals with one TCR beta chain. This clone's antigen is unknown. No quality values exist for individual bases; no much larger clone is one base distant. These data are taken from a study of T-cell memory formation after mild COVID-19 (dated by TCRdb to the early 2020s). Regarding the study in general: Most TCR sequence clusters were specific to one of the two donors. Longitudinal TCRalpha and TCRbeta repertoire sequencing tracked T-cell clones expanding and contracting after mild COVID-19 in two donors. Two young, previously healthy adult volunteers, one female and one male, were included in the cohort.

PBMCs were isolated by Ficoll-Paque density gradient centrifugation. The trim is 5 bases for V and 6 bases for J, with a gap of 14 bases between the germline ends. Spanning cysteine to valine, the CDR3 consists of 13 amino acids. The DNA shown is the 39-base CDR3, in frame from base 1. CDR1 and CDR2 are drawn from the germline V gene: SGHTA, FQGNSA. Points the paper makes about the study in general: Contracting CD4+ clones were found mainly in CM and EM memory subsets, while CD8+ clones were enriched in EMRA. Clones contracting from day 15 to 85 had balanced CD4/CD8 phenotypes, while a second wave expanding from day 15 to 37 was biased towards CD4+. Only a couple of mild cases were covered in the study, and larger cohorts including severe cases with pre-infection samples were considered necessary. Some responding clones were detected in pre-infection memory, which suggested that pre-existing cross-reactive memory T cells had joined the SARS-CoV-2 response. Whether the second-wave clones peaking on day 37 were SARS-CoV-2 specific was not confirmed.

Reads for this sample came from an Illumina NovaSeq 6000. cDNA libraries for TCRalpha and TCRbeta were prepared by 5'RACE using constant-segment primers, with sample barcodes and unique molecular identifiers added. Trizol reagent was used to extract RNA from every sample. Amplification of the libraries took two PCR steps, and the second step added a second sample barcode plus Illumina TruSeq adapters. Sequencing of the libraries was done on an Illumina NovaSeq, producing 2 x 150 bp paired-end reads. In the source study's methods: Demultiplexing of reads and collapsing into UMI-guided consensus sequences were performed with migec v1.2.7. With mixcr v2.1.11, UMI consensuses were aligned to TRA and TRB V and J templates and assembled into clonotypes. A clonotype was counted as expanded or contracted only when both edgeR and NoisET called the clonotype significant, with the noise models trained on biological replicates. For edgeR calls, the thresholds were a false discovery rate-adjusted p below 0.01 and a log2 fold-change of 1. As an exploratory analysis of dynamics, PCA with hierarchical clustering was applied to max-normalized trajectories of the 1000 most abundant clonotypes. Each responding clone was given a CD4 or CD8 phenotype based on the CD4+ and CD8+ repertoires, which had been sequenced separately. TCRdb cleaned the public reads at Q25 with fastp, built clones with MiXCR and kept in-frame beta chains. Here each entry gathers all rows of one CDR3 protein and keeps the most common genes and DNA. In this record, the V and J calls reflect TCRdb's handling and not the investigators' own analysis. The sample contains fewer than 250,000 distinct CDR3 sequences, roughly a tenth of them found a single time. Less than 4% of the sample is in the top ten clones.

The chain was built from TRBV7-2 and TRBJ2-7; the D call could be TRBD1 or TRBD2, with each sharing 5 bases. This receptor was identified in a man between 18 and 29 years old who had mild COVID-19 (a few samples of this study predate the infection). The sample titles of this study are shuffled in the database, so cell type and time point are left out; the donor was told from shared clones. Sequencing was done on a sample of PBMCs or a T cell subset sorted from them (not recorded which). The CDR3 amino acid sequence is: CASSLQPGGEQYV. The DNA sequence is TGTGCCAGCAGCCTCCAACCTGGGGGCGAGCAGTACGTC.